This TCR beta chain was documented in a study of beta chain features in type 1 diabetes. Expressed TCRB transcripts got sequenced, as all isolated RNA was reverse transcribed. TCRdb keeps only in-frame clones here, not all; method: immunoSEQ multiplex PCR. The sample holds a few hundred thousand clones, less than 35% seen once. This clone was picked up a small number of times. Germline-derived CDR1 and CDR2 are SQVTM and ANQGSEA. The CDR3 is 11 amino acids. Trimming removed 5 bases at V and 2 bases at J, with 7 bases between. The receptor was derived from a man aged 25-45 years in good health. The chain employs TRBV29-1 and TRBJ2-7; D unresolved. The sample consisted of central memory CD4+ T cells from blood. DNA for the CDR3: TGCAGCGTTAAAGCTACCTACGAGCAGTACTTC. Translation: CSVKATYEQYF.